These 12 T cell receptor beta chains were sequenced from one sample in a study of blood T cell repertoires in COVID-19. Assay: immunoSEQ multiplex PCR; the TCRdb copy retains only in-frame clones and omits some. Here the sample spans some 260,000 clones, around 85% being singletons. Sequencing input: peripheral blood. These receptors were collected from a woman aged 40 to 55 with active or convalescent COVID-19.

This clone occurred a few times. This chain links TRBV30 with TRBJ1-1, with a possible D match to TRBD1 (5 bases). Deletions cut 8 bases from V and 1 base from J, with 8 bases between. The germline V gene has CDR1 GTSNPN and CDR2 SVGIG (reference sequence). The CDR3 has 11 residues. CDR3 nucleotides: TGTGCCAGTAGGGGGAACACTGAAGCTTTCTTT. Its protein is CASRGNTEAFF.

The chain carries TRBV27 and TRBJ1-5; no clear D gene. The CDR3 covers 13 residues. V shed 4 bases and J shed 4 bases, with 8 bases lying between them. In germline, CDR1 is MNHEY, CDR2 SMNVEV (reference sequence). Here the CDR3 reads CASSYGVNQPQHF. DNA of the CDR3: TGTGCCAGCAGTTACGGGGTTAATCAGCCCCAGCATTTT.

The chain joins TRBV11-1 to TRBJ2-1; 10 positions agree with TRBD1. Germline CDR1 is SGHAT and CDR2 is FQDESV (reference sequence). CDR3 size: 16 residues. V gave up 6 bases and J gave up 4 bases; unmatched junction bases: 9. The CDR3 sequence is CASRRDSGQGYNEQFF. CDR3 sequence (DNA): TGTGCCAGCAGACGAGACTCGGGACAGGGGTACAATGAGCAGTTCTTC.

The rearrangement links TRBV7-3 to TRBJ1-2, with D possibly TRBD1 on 6 matching bases. V lost 5 bases, J lost 3 bases, and 10 bases lay in between. The germline gives CDR1 SGHTA, CDR2 FQGTGA. CDR3 length: 13 residues. CDR3 residues: CASSQDRYYGYTF. The DNA for the CDR3 is TGTGCCAGCAGCCAGGACAGATACTATGGCTACACCTTC. Full variable domain (outside the CDR3, taken from reference TRBV7-3 and TRBJ1-2): GAGVSQTPSNKVTEKGKYVELRCDPISGHTALYWYRQSLGQGPEFLIYFQGTGAADDSGLPNDRFFAVRPEGSVSTLKIQRTERGDSAVYLCASSQDRYYGYTFGSGTRLTVV.

V usage is TRBV7-9 and J usage is TRBJ1-1; maybe TRBD1 (6 bases). V lost 2 bases and J lost 3, with 10 bases in between. Germline CDR1 reads SEHNR; CDR2 reads FQNEAQ (reference sequence). The CDR3 loop spans 14 amino acids. Here the CDR3 reads CASSLQGTYTEAFF. The DNA of the CDR3 is TGTGCCAGCAGCTTACAGGGGACCTACACTGAAGCTTTCTTT.

This clone occurred once. This rearrangement joins TRBV19 to TRBJ2-7, with 9 bases lining up with TRBD1. J lost 6 bases, V lost 7 bases, and 10 bases had no gene match. CDR1 is LNHDA and CDR2 is SQIVND in the germline V gene (reference sequence). This CDR3 has 14 residues. The CDR3 loop reads CASTPGTGQSEQYF. In DNA, the CDR3 is TGTGCCAGTACCCCAGGGACAGGGCAATCCGAGCAGTACTTC.

This sequence joins TRBV4-2 and TRBJ1-2; D gene ambiguous. The CDR3 length is 16 residues. Trimming cost V 0 bases and J 0 bases, with 11 bases left between them. CDR1 and CDR2 (germline): LGHNA, YNFKEQ. For the CDR3, the DNA is TGTGCCAGCAGCCAAGATCGGGGAGTAGCTAACTATGGCTACACCTTC. This sequence encodes CASSQDRGVANYGYTF.

The chain employs TRBV5-4 and TRBJ2-1, with a weak D call TRBD2 (7 bases). CDR1 is SGHNT and CDR2 is YYREEE in the germline V gene (reference sequence). The CDR3 runs 15 residues. The germline V and J ends were trimmed by 3 bases and 6 bases, with 16 bases remaining between them. The CDR3 reads CASSSSRGGGNEQFF. The CDR3, as DNA: TGTGCCAGCAGCTCATCCCGGGGAGGGGGCAATGAGCAGTTCTTC.

J is TRBJ1-2 and V is TRBV19; D is unresolved. Trimming cost V 4 bases and J 7 bases, with 16 bases left between them. Germline CDR1 reads LNHDA; CDR2 reads SQIVND (reference sequence). The CDR3 totals 14 residues. This chain's CDR3 is CASSSVAGRGGYTF. The CDR3 DNA is TGTGCCAGTAGTAGTGTAGCGGGGAGAGGTGGCTACACCTTC.

The V call is TRBV5-1, the J call TRBJ1-6; 7 nucleotides line up with TRBD1. CDR1 is SGHRS, CDR2 YFSETQ, per germline. V shed 4 bases and J 7 bases; nucleotides not matched to a gene: 14. There are 17 residues in the CDR3. This chain's CDR3 is CASSALRTGAENSPLHF. In DNA, the CDR3 is TGCGCCAGCAGCGCCTTAAGAACAGGGGCAGAGAATTCACCCCTCCACTTT.

This chain connects TRBV5-1 to TRBJ1-3, with a possible D match to TRBD1 (6 bases). The germline gives CDR1 SGHRS, CDR2 YFSETQ. V was pared by 2 bases and J by 3 bases, with 9 bases between. There are 14 residues in the CDR3. CDR3 in amino acids: CASSFGGGGNTIYF. The CDR3 bases are TGCGCCAGCAGCTTTGGGGGCGGTGGAAACACCATATATTTT. Complete variable domain (other parts from reference TRBV5-1 and TRBJ1-3): KAGVTQTPRYLIKTRGQQVTLSCSPISGHRSVSWYQQTPGQGLQFLFEYFSETQRNKGNFPGRFSGRQFSNSRSEMNVSTLELGDSALYLCASSFGGGGNTIYFGEGSWLTVV.

The V gene is TRBV10-2, the J gene TRBJ1-6, with D uncertain. V was shortened by 4 bases and J by 7 bases, with 8 bases between the two germline ends. The germline CDR1 and CDR2 sequences are WSHSY and SAAADI. CDR3 length: 13 residues. The CDR3 nucleotides read TGCGCCAGCAGTGGAGGGTTCAATTCACCCCTCCACTTT. Its translation: CASSGGFNSPLHF.